The rows below give T cell receptor beta chains drawn from one sample of a study of shared clonotypes between healthy human individuals. The protocol was immunoSEQ multiplex PCR, while the TCRdb copy is restricted to in-frame clones and leaves out a portion. The data hold some 2.1 million clones, with 80% to 95% observed a single time. The material sequenced was naive CD8+ T cells from PBMCs. These receptors came from a man aged 18 to 35 in good health. Some clones in this sample may be carry-over from other donors' samples. Each CDR3 is given with its conserved first and last residue. A D gene is named only where the DNA matches it firmly. Only part of the rows carry a size: once, few, many, or a class if the clone is expanded.

NA	TRBV30	TRBJ2-7	NA	CAWSGYTDRREQYF	TGTGCCTGGAGTGGATACACGGACCGGCGCGAGCAGTACTTC
NA	TRBV7-8	TRBJ1-2	NA	CASREVTLWYGYTF	TGTGCCAGCAGAGAGGTAACCCTTTGGTATGGCTACACCTTC
NA	TRBV4-1	TRBJ2-7	NA	CASSQRGGGEQYF	TGCGCCAGCAGCCAACGAGGAGGGGGCGAGCAGTACTTC
TRBD1	TRBV7-9	TRBJ2-7	NA	CASSPRTGSPYEQYF	TGTGCCAGCAGCCCGAGGACAGGGTCCCCCTACGAGCAGTACTTC
TRBD2	TRBV7-2	TRBJ2-7	NA	CASSLANSGTYEQYF	TGTGCCAGCAGCTTAGCCAATAGCGGGACCTACGAGCAGTACTTC
NA	TRBV6-6	TRBJ1-2	NA	CASMGWAHWGYGYTF	TGTGCCAGCATGGGTTGGGCGCACTGGGGCTATGGCTACACCTTC
NA	TRBV2	TRBJ2-2	NA	CASRGPRELFF	TGTGCCAGCAGGGGGCCTCGGGAGCTGTTTTTT
NA	TRBV19	TRBJ2-2	NA	CASSPSGGPNTGELFF	TGTGCCAGTAGTCCGAGCGGAGGGCCTAACACCGGGGAGCTGTTTTTT
TRBD1	TRBV27	TRBJ2-6	NA	CASSESGTGASGANVLTF	TGTGCCAGCAGCGAAAGCGGGACAGGGGCGTCTGGGGCCAACGTCCTGACTTTC
NA	TRBV4-3	TRBJ2-1	NA	CASSQTIAGQGFFNEQFF	TGCGCCAGCAGCCAGACGATCGCAGGGCAGGGCTTCTTTAATGAGCAGTTCTTC
NA	TRBV29-1	TRBJ2-7	NA	CSVLPGLSSYEQYF	TGCAGCGTCCTCCCAGGCTTATCCTCCTACGAGCAGTACTTC
NA	TRBV29-1	TRBJ2-7	NA	CSVEDGGSGEQYF	TGCAGCGTTGAAGATGGAGGTTCGGGCGAGCAGTACTTC
NA	TRBV6-5	TRBJ2-1	NA	CASSYWGPEGSNEQFF	TGTGCCAGCAGTTATTGGGGGCCGGAGGGGTCCAATGAGCAGTTCTTC
NA	TRBV28	TRBJ1-2	NA	CASSLTGQTSGYTF	TGTGCCAGCAGTTTAACCGGACAGACTAGCGGCTACACCTTC
TRBD1	TRBV4-3	TRBJ2-4	NA	CASSQGQGAGYIQYF	TGCGCCAGCAGCCAAGGACAGGGGGCAGGATACATTCAGTACTTC
NA	TRBV15	TRBJ2-5	NA	CATSRPGYQETQYF	TGTGCCACCAGCAGACCGGGGTACCAAGAGACCCAGTACTTC
NA	TRBV29-1	TRBJ2-3	once	CSVESSGVPDTQYF	TGCAGCGTTGAGTCCAGCGGAGTCCCAGATACGCAGTATTTT
TRBD1	TRBV28	TRBJ1-4	NA	CASSLMEGAGGFEKLFF	TGTGCCAGCAGTTTAATGGAGGGGGCAGGGGGGTTTGAAAAACTGTTTTTT
TRBD1	TRBV9	TRBJ1-2	NA	CASSAALDRGLFGYTF	TGTGCCAGCAGCGCCGCGCTGGACAGGGGGCTTTTCGGCTACACCTTC
NA	TRBV5-5	TRBJ1-1	once	CASSWALNTEAFF	TGTGCCAGCAGCTGGGCCCTGAACACTGAAGCTTTCTTT
TRBD1	TRBV7-3	TRBJ2-7	once	CASGTGPYEQYF	TGTGCCAGCGGGACAGGGCCCTACGAGCAGTACTTC
NA	TRBV10-3	TRBJ2-7	NA	CAISESWQGYEQYF	TGTGCCATCAGTGAGTCGTGGCAGGGCTACGAGCAGTACTTC
TRBD1	TRBV27	TRBJ1-2	once	CASRDRGDYGYTF	TGTGCCAGCAGGGACAGGGGTGACTATGGCTACACCTTC
NA	TRBV10-3	TRBJ2-7	NA	CAMAEGYEQYF	TGTGCCATGGCGGAGGGCTACGAGCAGTACTTC
NA	TRBV4-2	TRBJ2-7	NA	CASSLELQGIYEQYF	TGTGCCAGCAGCCTAGAACTTCAGGGGATCTACGAGCAGTACTTC
NA	TRBV15	TRBJ2-7	NA	CATSGTSSNYEQYF	TGTGCCACCAGCGGAACTAGCAGTAACTACGAGCAGTACTTC
TRBD2	TRBV28	TRBJ2-7	NA	CASSKRESPYEQYF	TGTGCCAGCAGTAAGCGGGAGAGTCCCTACGAGCAGTACTTC
NA	TRBV4-1	TRBJ2-3	NA	CASSQTASASDTQYF	TGCGCCAGCAGCCAGACGGCTAGCGCGTCAGATACGCAGTATTTT
NA	TRBV27	TRBJ2-3	once	CASSQGGIVTDTQYF	TGTGCCAGCAGCCAAGGGGGAATCGTTACAGATACGCAGTATTTT
NA	TRBV7-9	TRBJ2-1	once	CASPGDHNEQFF	TGTGCCAGTCCAGGGGACCACAATGAGCAGTTCTTC
NA	TRBV28	TRBJ2-1	NA	CASSLELLQKQFF	TGTGCCAGCAGTTTAGAACTGTTACAGAAGCAGTTCTTC
NA	TRBV25-1	TRBJ1-5	few	CASSRGGNQPQHF	TGTGCCAGCAGTAGGGGAGGCAATCAGCCCCAGCATTTT
NA	TRBV5-6	TRBJ1-2	NA	CASSLFLSVRYYGYTF	TGTGCCAGCAGCCTGTTTCTTTCGGTCAGATACTATGGCTACACCTTC
NA	TRBV5-8	TRBJ2-1	NA	CAKGILPTTGRMEQFF	TGCGCTAAGGGGATTTTACCCACTACAGGCAGAATGGAGCAGTTCTTC
NA	TRBV11-2	TRBJ2-7	NA	CASSLGATGYEQYF	TGTGCCAGCAGCTTAGGGGCCACGGGCTACGAGCAGTACTTC
NA	TRBV28	TRBJ1-1	few	CASSLGSEAFF	TGTGCCAGCAGTTTAGGTAGTGAAGCTTTCTTT
TRBD2	TRBV10-1	TRBJ2-3	NA	CASSERLAGVDTQYF	TGCGCCAGCAGTGAAAGACTAGCGGGAGTTGATACGCAGTATTTT
TRBD1	TRBV5-1	TRBJ2-1	NA	CASSLRQGNYNEQFF	TGCGCCAGCAGCTTGAGACAGGGGAACTACAATGAGCAGTTCTTC
TRBD2	TRBV7-2	TRBJ2-2	NA	CASSRPLAGGDTGELFF	TGTGCCAGCAGCCGTCCCCTAGCGGGAGGCGACACCGGGGAGCTGTTTTTT
TRBD1	TRBV7-8	TRBJ2-7	few	CASSPGQGYEQYF	TGTGCCAGCAGCCCCGGACAGGGATACGAGCAGTACTTC
TRBD1	TRBV7-9	TRBJ1-4	NA	CASSLDRGANEKLFF	TGTGCCAGCAGCTTAGACAGGGGGGCTAATGAAAAACTGTTTTTT
NA	TRBV7-6	TRBJ2-2	NA	CASSTRGTRGGELFF	TGTGCCAGCAGCACGAGGGGGACGCGGGGCGGGGAGCTGTTTTTT
NA	TRBV15	TRBJ2-2	NA	CATSRDQTANTGELFF	TGTGCCACCAGCAGAGATCAGACAGCGAACACCGGGGAGCTGTTTTTT
NA	TRBV11-2	TRBJ1-1	NA	CASRPDRNTEAFF	TGTGCCAGCAGACCAGACAGGAACACTGAAGCTTTCTTT
TRBD1	TRBV28	TRBJ2-7	NA	CASSDRGVHEQYF	TGTGCCAGCAGCGACAGGGGTGTTCACGAGCAGTACTTC
NA	TRBV6-1	TRBJ1-5	NA	CASSEIIGSWPQHF	TGTGCCAGCAGTGAAATTATAGGGAGTTGGCCCCAGCATTTT